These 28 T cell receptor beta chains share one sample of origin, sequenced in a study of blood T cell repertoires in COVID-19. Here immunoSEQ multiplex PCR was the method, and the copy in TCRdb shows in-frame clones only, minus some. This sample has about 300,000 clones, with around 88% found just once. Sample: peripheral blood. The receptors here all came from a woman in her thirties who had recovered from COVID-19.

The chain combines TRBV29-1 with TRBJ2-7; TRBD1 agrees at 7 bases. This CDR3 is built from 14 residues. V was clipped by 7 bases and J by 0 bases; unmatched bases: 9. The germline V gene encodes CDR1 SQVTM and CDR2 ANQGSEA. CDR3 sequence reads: CSGKQGPHSYEQYF. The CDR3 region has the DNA TGCAGCGGAAAACAGGGGCCGCACTCCTACGAGCAGTACTTC.

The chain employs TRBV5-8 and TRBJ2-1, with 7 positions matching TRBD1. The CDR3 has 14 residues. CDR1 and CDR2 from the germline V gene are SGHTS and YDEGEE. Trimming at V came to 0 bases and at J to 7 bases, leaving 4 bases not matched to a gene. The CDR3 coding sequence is TGTGCCAGCAGCTTGGCGGACAGGCAAAATGAGCAGTTCTTC. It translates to CASSLADRQNEQFF.

DNA for the CDR3: TGTGCCACCAGTGAGTCACAGGGAAGCTCCTACAATGAGCAGTTCTTC. Encoded protein: CATSESQGSSYNEQFF. The chain recombines TRBV24-1 with TRBJ2-1, with D maybe TRBD1 (6 bases). The CDR3 runs 16 residues. V lost 4 bases, J lost 0 bases, and 12 bases lay in between. Germline V gives CDR1 KGHDR, CDR2 SFDVKD.

CDR3 sequence reads: CASSPDSATNEKLFF. The CDR3 DNA reads TGTGCCAGCAGTCCAGACAGTGCAACTAATGAAAAACTGTTTTTT. The rearrangement joins TRBV28 to TRBJ1-4, with TRBD1 as a possible D gene (5 bases). Trimming took off 5 bases at V and 0 bases at J, with 10 bases between the two ends. This CDR3 spans 15 amino acids. Per germline, CDR1 MDHEN and CDR2 SYDVKM.

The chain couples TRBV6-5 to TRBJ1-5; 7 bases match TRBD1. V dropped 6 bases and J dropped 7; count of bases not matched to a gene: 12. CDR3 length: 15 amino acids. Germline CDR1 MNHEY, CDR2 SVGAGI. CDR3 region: CASSPIAGDSQPQHF. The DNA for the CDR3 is TGTGCCAGCAGCCCCATCGCAGGGGACAGCCAGCCCCAGCATTTT.

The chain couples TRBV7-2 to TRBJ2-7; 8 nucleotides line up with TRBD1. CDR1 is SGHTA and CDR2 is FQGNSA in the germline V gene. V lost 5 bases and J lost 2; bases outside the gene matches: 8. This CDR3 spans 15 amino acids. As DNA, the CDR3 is TGTGCCAGCAGCCTATCACCGGGACAGGCCTACGAGCAGTACTTC. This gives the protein CASSLSPGQAYEQYF.

The CDR3 loop reads CSARDLDEQYF. In DNA form, the CDR3 reads TGCAGTGCTAGAGATCTCGACGAGCAGTACTTC. The genes are TRBV20-1 and TRBJ2-7; D not certain. Germline-derived CDR1 and CDR2 are DFQATT and SNEGSKA (reference sequence). Trimming stripped 0 bases from V and 5 bases from J, with 5 bases between. The length of the CDR3 is 11 residues.

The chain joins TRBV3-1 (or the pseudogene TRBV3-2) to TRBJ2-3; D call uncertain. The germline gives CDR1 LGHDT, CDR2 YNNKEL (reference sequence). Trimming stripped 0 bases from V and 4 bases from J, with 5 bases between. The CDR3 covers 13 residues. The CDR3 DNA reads TGTGCCAGCAGCCAAGACATCCCAGATACGCAGTATTTT. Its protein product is CASSQDIPDTQYF.

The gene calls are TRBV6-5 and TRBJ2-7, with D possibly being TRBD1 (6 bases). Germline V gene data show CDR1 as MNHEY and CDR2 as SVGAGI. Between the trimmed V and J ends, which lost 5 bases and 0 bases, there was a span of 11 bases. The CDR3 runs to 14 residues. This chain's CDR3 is CASSRDTLSYEQYF. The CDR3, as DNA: TGTGCCAGCAGTAGGGACACCCTCTCCTACGAGCAGTACTTC.

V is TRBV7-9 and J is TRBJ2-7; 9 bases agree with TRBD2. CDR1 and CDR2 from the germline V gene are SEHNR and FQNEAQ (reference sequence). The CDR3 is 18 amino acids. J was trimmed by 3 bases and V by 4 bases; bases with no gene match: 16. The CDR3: CASSSVAGAITEDYEQYF. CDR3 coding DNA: TGTGCCAGCAGCTCGGTAGCGGGGGCCATTACGGAAGACTACGAGCAGTACTTC.

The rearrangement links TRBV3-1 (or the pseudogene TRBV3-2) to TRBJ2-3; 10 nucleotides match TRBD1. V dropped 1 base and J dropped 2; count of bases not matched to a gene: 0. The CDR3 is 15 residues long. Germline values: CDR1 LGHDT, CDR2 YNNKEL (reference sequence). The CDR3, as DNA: TGTGCCAGCAGCCAAGGACAGGGGGCCACAGATACGCAGTATTTT. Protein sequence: CASSQGQGATDTQYF.

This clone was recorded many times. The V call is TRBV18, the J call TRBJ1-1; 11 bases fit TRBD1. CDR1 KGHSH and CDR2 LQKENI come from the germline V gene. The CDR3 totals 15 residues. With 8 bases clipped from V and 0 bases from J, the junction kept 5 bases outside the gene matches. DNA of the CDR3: TGTGCCAGCATCCGGACAGGGGGCGTGAACACTGAAGCTTTCTTT. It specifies CASIRTGGVNTEAFF.

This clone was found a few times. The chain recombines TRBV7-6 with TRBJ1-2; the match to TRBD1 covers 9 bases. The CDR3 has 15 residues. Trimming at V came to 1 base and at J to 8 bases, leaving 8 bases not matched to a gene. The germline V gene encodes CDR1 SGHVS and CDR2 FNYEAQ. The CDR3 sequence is CASSLDHGTGIGYTF. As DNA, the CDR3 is TGTGCCAGCAGCTTAGACCATGGGACAGGGATCGGCTACACCTTC.

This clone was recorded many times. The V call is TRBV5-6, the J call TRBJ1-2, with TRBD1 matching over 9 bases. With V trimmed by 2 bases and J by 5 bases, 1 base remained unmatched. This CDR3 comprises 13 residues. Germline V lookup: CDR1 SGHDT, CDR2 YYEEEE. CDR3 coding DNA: TGTGCCAGCAGCTTACAGGGGGCGTATGGCTACACCTTC. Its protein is CASSLQGAYGYTF.

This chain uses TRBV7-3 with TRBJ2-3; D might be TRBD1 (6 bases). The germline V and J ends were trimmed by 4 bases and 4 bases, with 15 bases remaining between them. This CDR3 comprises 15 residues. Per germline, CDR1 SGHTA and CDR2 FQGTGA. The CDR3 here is CASSSLGQQADTQYF. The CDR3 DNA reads TGTGCCAGCAGCTCCTTAGGACAGCAGGCAGATACGCAGTATTTT.

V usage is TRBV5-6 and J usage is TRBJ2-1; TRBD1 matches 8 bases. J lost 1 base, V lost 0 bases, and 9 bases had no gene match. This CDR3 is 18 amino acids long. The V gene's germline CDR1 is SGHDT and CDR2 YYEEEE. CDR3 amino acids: CASSLVRLGQESYNEQFF. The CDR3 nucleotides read TGTGCCAGCAGCTTGGTTCGTTTGGGACAGGAATCCTACAATGAGCAGTTCTTC.

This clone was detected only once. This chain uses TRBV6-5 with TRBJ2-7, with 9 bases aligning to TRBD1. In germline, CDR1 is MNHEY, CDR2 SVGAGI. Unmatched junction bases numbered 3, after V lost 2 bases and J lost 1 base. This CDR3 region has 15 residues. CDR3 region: CASSYGTGRSYEQYF. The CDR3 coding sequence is TGTGCCAGCAGTTACGGGACAGGGAGGTCCTACGAGCAGTACTTC.

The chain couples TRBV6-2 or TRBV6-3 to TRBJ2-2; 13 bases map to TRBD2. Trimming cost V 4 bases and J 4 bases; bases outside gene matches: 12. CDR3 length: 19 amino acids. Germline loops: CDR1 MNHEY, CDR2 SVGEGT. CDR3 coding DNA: TGTGCCAGCAGTTCTATTGATAGAGGGACTAGCGGGATCACCGGGGAGCTGTTTTTT. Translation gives CASSSIDRGTSGITGELFF.

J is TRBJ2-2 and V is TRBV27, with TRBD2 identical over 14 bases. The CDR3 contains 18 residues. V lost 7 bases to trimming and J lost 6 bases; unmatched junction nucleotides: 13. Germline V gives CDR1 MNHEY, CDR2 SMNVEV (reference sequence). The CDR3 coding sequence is TGTGCCAGCACTCCCCTAGGACTAGCGGGGGGTAGGGCCGGGGAGCTGTTTTTT. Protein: CASTPLGLAGGRAGELFF.

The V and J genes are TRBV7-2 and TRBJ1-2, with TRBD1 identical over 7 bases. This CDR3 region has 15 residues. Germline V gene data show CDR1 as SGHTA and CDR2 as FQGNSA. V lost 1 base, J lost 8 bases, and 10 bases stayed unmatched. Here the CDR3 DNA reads TGTGCCAGCAGCTTAGAAGACAGGGCCTTGTTAGGCTACACCTTC. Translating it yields CASSLEDRALLGYTF.

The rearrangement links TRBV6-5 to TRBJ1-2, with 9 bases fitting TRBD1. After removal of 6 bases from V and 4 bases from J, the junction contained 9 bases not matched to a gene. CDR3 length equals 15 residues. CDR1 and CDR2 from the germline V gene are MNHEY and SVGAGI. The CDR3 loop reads CASRRGQGLVYGYTF. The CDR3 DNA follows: TGTGCCAGCAGACGCGGACAGGGGCTAGTCTATGGCTACACCTTC.

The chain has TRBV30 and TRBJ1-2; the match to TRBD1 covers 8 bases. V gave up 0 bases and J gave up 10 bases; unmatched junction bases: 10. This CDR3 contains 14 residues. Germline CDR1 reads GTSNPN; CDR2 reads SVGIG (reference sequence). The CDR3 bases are TGTGCCTGGAGTGTGCCCCCGGGACAGGCCCTCTACACCTTC. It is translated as CAWSVPPGQALYTF.

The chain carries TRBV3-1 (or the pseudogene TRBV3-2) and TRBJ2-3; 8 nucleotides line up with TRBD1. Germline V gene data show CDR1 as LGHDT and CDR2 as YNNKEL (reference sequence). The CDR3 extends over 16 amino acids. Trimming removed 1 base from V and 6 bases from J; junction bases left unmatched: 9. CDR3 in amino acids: CASSQASAGGEDTQYF. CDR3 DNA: TGTGCCAGCAGCCAAGCCTCGGCAGGGGGCGAGGATACGCAGTATTTT.

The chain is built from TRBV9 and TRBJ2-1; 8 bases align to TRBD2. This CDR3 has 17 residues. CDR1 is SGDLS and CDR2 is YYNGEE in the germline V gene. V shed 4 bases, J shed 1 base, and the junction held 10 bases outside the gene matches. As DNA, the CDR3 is TGTGCCAGCAGCACGAGACTAGCGCGGATTTCCTACAATGAGCAGTTCTTC. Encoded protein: CASSTRLARISYNEQFF.

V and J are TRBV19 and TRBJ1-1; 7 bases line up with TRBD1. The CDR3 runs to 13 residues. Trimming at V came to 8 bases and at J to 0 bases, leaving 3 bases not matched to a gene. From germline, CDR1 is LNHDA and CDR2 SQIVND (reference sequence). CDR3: CASRDSMNTEAFF. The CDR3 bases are TGTGCCAGTCGGGACAGCATGAACACTGAAGCTTTCTTT.

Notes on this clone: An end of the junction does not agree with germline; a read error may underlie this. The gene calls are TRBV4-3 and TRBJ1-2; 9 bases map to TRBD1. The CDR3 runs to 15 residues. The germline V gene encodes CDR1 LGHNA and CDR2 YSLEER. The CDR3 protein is CASSQLGQGPNRLYF. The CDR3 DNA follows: TGCGCCAGCAGCCAGTTGGGACAGGGACCAAACCGTCTATATTTC.

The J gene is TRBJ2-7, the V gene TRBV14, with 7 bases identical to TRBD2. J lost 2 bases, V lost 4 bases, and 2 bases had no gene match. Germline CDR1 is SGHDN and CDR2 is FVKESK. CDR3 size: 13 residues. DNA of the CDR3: TGTGCCAGCAGCCCAGGGAGGGCCTACGAGCAGTACTTC. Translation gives CASSPGRAYEQYF. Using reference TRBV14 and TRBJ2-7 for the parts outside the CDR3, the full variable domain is EAGVTQFPSHSVIEKGQTVTLRCDPISGHDNLYWYRRVMGKEIKFLLHFVKESKQDESGMPNNRFLAERTGGTYSTLKVQPAELEDSGVYFCASSPGRAYEQYFGPGTRLTVT.

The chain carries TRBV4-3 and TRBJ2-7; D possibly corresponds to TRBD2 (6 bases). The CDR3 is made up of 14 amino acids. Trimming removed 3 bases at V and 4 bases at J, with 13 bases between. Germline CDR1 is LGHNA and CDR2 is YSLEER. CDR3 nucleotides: TGCGCCAGCAGCCAGTGGGGGGTCACTTACGAGCAGTACTTC. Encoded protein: CASSQWGVTYEQYF.